This TCR beta chain comes out of a study of T-cell memory formation after mild COVID-19. With constant-segment primers, 5'RACE yielded cDNA libraries of TCR alpha and TCR beta that carried sample barcodes and UMIs. TCRdb recomputed calls from the 5' RACE reads with MiXCR, one row per CDR3 protein. The profile shows some 490,000 distinct CDR3 sequences, 15% to 20% of them singletons. About this clonotype itself: Its antigen is unknown.

Study-level points and caveats: CD4+ contracting clones were found mainly in CM and EM, and CD8+ ones in EMRA. Memory sampled before infection contained some responding clones, suggesting cross-reactive memory joined.

This TCR was sampled from an adult woman who had mild COVID-19 (a few samples of this study predate the infection). Cell type and time point are not known. The sample comprised PBMCs or a T cell subset sorted from them (not recorded which).

The DNA of the CDR3 is TGTGCCAGCAGCCGGGAGGGATACAATGAGCAGTTCTTC. Translated: CASSREGYNEQFF. The J gene is TRBJ2-1, the V gene TRBV6-5; TRBD2 matches 8 bases. The V gene end was trimmed by 6 bases and the J gene end by 4 bases; junction bases not matched to a gene: 2. CDR3 size: 13 residues. Germline CDR1 is MNHEY and CDR2 is SVGAGI.